This TCR beta chain was observed in a study of breast tumors, draining lymph nodes, adjacent tissues. General study findings and limits: Tumor and nontumor repertoires were significantly more similar in luminal-like than in basal-like breast cancer.

The CDR3 sequence is 14 residues long. With 3 bases removed from V and 10 bases from J, the gap between germline ends came to 16 bases. A word on this clonotype: Its antigen is unknown.

In TCRdb, the multiplex PCR reads were re-called with MiXCR into one record per CDR3 protein. The sample lists around 70,000 distinct CDR3 sequences; less than 50% were seen once. Sequenced: breast tumor tissue. The receptor was isolated from a female donor with breast cancer. Some clones in this sample may be carry-over from other donors' samples. This rearrangement joins TRBV12-3 or TRBV12-4 to TRBJ1-3, with a tentative D call TRBD1 (5 bases). CDR3 in DNA: TGTGCCAGCAGTTTCTCAGGGACTCAAGAGACCATATATTTT. It is translated as CASSFSGTQETIYF.